Listed here are 3 T cell receptor beta chains from one sample, sequenced in a study of blood T cell repertoires in COVID-19. Some clones are missing from TCRdb's copy, which holds only in-frame ones; the method was immunoSEQ multiplex PCR. The sample records over 200,000 clones, roughly nine tenths being singletons. Sequenced sample: peripheral blood. Source of these receptors: a man aged 55 to 70 with COVID-19, enrolled during active disease.

The J gene is TRBJ2-3, the V gene TRBV30; 7 nucleotides line up with TRBD1. V lost 1 base, J lost 4 bases, and 8 bases stayed unmatched. This CDR3 comprises 15 residues. CDR1 is GTSNPN, CDR2 SVGIG, per germline (reference sequence). CDR3 in amino acids: CAWSEGQLRADTQYF. CDR3 nucleotide sequence: TGTGCCTGGAGTGAGGGACAGCTCCGAGCAGATACGCAGTATTTT.

V is TRBV6-1 and J is TRBJ2-2, with 11 bases identical to TRBD2. The ends lost 2 bases at V and 3 bases at J; junction bases unmatched: 11. The germline V gene encodes CDR1 MNHNS and CDR2 SASEGT. The CDR3 extends over 19 amino acids. The CDR3 DNA reads TGTGCCAGCAGTGAACCCCGGGGTAGCGGGGGGGCGGACACCGGGGAGCTGTTTTTT. Protein sequence: CASSEPRGSGGADTGELFF.

The table lists this clone with a count of one. The chain joins TRBV24-1 to TRBJ2-5, with TRBD1 matching over 10 bases. There are 15 residues in the CDR3. With 6 bases clipped from V and 3 bases from J, the junction kept 6 bases outside the gene matches. Germline CDR1 reads KGHDR; CDR2 reads SFDVKD. The CDR3 bases are TGTGCCACCAGTCAAGGGGACAGGGGAAAAGAGACCCAGTACTTC. It encodes CATSQGDRGKETQYF.